The rows below give T cell receptor beta chains drawn from one sample of a study of cytotoxic CD8 clonotypes in ibrutinib-treated CLL. Clones were read by immunoSEQ multiplex PCR, and TCRdb kept only the in-frame ones, dropping some. The sample holds 250,000 to 350,000 clones, 60% to 80% seen once. Material: PBMCs, obtained at disease progression, from a patient treated with ibrutinib. All receptors come from a human donor with chronic lymphocytic leukemia. CDR3s include the opening cysteine and the closing phenylalanine or tryptophan. Each record gives: CDR3 DNA, CDR3 protein, J gene, D gene, CDR3 length, clone size, V gene. The D gene is left open where the match is weak. Size tells how often a clone was seen (once, few, many) or the class of an expanded clone, and some rows leave it out.

TGCGCCAGCAGCTTTAACAGGTGGACAGATACGCAGTATTTT,CASSFNRWTDTQYF,TRBJ2-3,-,14,-,TRBV5-1
TGTGCCAGCAGTTTATCTGTTGCGGGGGGCACCGGGGAGCTGTTTTTT,CASSLSVAGGTGELFF,TRBJ2-2,TRBD2,16,-,TRBV28
TGCGCCAGCAGACGGGACCCCTCAAATTCACCCCTCCACTTT,CASRRDPSNSPLHF,TRBJ1-6,-,14,-,TRBV5-1
TGTGCCAGCAGCCCGAGCTCCGTGGCTGGCTCCTACGAGCAGTACTTC,CASSPSSVAGSYEQYF,TRBJ2-7,-,16,few,TRBV7-2
TGTGCCCCCGCAGGCAGAGGCCCTTACAATGAGCAGTTCTTC,CAPAGRGPYNEQFF,TRBJ2-1,-,14,-,TRBV2
TGCGCCAGCAGCTGGGAACGCCCGGGACAGGGTAGAAACCCGATCTATGGCTACACCTTC,CASSWERPGQGRNPIYGYTF,TRBJ1-2,TRBD1,20,-,TRBV5-1
TGTGCCAGCAGCGAAACTAGCGGTACTAGCACAGATACGCAGTATTTT,CASSETSGTSTDTQYF,TRBJ2-3,TRBD2,16,once,TRBV5-4
TGTGCCATCAGTGAAAGACAGAGCTCTGGAAACACCATATATTTT,CAISERQSSGNTIYF,TRBJ1-3,-,15,-,TRBV10-3
TGTGCCAGCAGCTTAAGGTCCCGGACGGTCTCCTACGAGCAGTACTTC,CASSLRSRTVSYEQYF,TRBJ2-7,-,16,-,TRBV11-2
TGCGCCAGCAGCCGGACAGACTCTGGGGCCAACGTCCTGACTTTC,CASSRTDSGANVLTF,TRBJ2-6,-,15,-,TRBV5-1
TGTGCCAGCAGCTTGGGGGTTGTCACAGATACGCAGTATTTT,CASSLGVVTDTQYF,TRBJ2-3,-,14,-,TRBV5-4
TGCAGCGTGCTGACAGGGAGAACAGATACGCAGTATTTT,CSVLTGRTDTQYF,TRBJ2-3,TRBD1,13,once,TRBV29-1
TGTGCCAGCAGATCAGGAAGGGTCGGAAAAGCTTTCTTT,CASRSGRVGKAFF,TRBJ1-1,-,13,-,TRBV7-9
TGTGCCAGTAGTACCGACAGGGATCACTATAGCAATCAGCCCCAGCATTTT,CASSTDRDHYSNQPQHF,TRBJ1-5,TRBD1,17,-,TRBV19
TGTGCCAGCAGCTTAGGGGTAGCGGGACCCTACGAGCAGTACTTC,CASSLGVAGPYEQYF,TRBJ2-7,TRBD2,15,-,TRBV7-2
TGTGCCAGCAGCGCCTTCGGGGGCACGAGTTTCACCCAAGAGACCCAGTACTTC,CASSAFGGTSFTQETQYF,TRBJ2-5,-,18,-,TRBV9
TGTGCCAGCAGCCGGGATCGAGCCTACGAGCAGTACTTC,CASSRDRAYEQYF,TRBJ2-7,-,13,-,TRBV6-1
TGTGCCAGCAGCTTCCTCGACTTAGCAGGGGGACGTTTCACAGATACGCAGTATTTT,CASSFLDLAGGRFTDTQYF,TRBJ2-3,TRBD1,19,-,TRBV7-6